Presented here are 26 T cell receptor beta chains from one specimen sequenced in a study of T cells after yellow fever vaccination (dated by TCRdb to the late 2010s). The treatment or condition tag for this specimen amounts to: live attenuated yellow fever vaccine strain. Library preparation used 5' RACE. TCRdb shows the sequencer as Illumina HiSeq 2500. TCRdb's own reprocessing of the public reads used fastp at Q25 and MiXCR and kept productive beta chains. One record per CDR3 amino acid sequence lists the most common genes and DNA. The sample table holds about 550,000 distinct CDR3 sequences, of which about 19% were seen once. Of the sample, 13% to 15% falls within the top ten clones. This specimen was PBMCs, taken 15 days after the yellow fever booster vaccination. The receptors derive from a man aged 25-45 years who received the YFV17D yellow fever vaccine.

In its sample, this clonotype was seen a few times. This chain joins TRBV7-2 and TRBJ2-1, with 16 nucleotides matching TRBD2. Germline CDR1 SGHTA, CDR2 FQGNSA. V shed 8 bases, J shed 7 bases, and the junction held 8 bases outside the gene matches. The CDR3 loop spans 16 amino acids. The CDR3 sequence is CASCLGLAGGANEQFF. CDR3 DNA sequence: TGTGCCAGCTGTTTGGGACTAGCGGGAGGGGCAAATGAGCAGTTCTTC.

This chain's CDR3 is CSALGYNEQFF. The CDR3 nucleotides are TGCAGTGCTCTGGGCTACAATGAGCAGTTCTTC. The chain has TRBV20-1 and TRBJ2-1; D is unclear. Between the trimmed V and J ends, which lost 5 bases and 3 bases, there was a span of 5 bases. The germline CDR1 and CDR2 sequences are DFQATT and SNEGSKA (reference sequence). This CDR3 comprises 11 residues.

J is TRBJ1-2 and V is TRBV7-8; TRBD1 agrees at 7 bases. CDR3 length: 12 residues. V lost 3 bases to trimming and J lost 8 bases; unmatched junction nucleotides: 3. Per germline, CDR1 SGHVS and CDR2 FQNEAQ. CDR3 sequence reads: CASSFDRAGYTF. CDR3 DNA sequence: TGTGCCAGCAGCTTCGACAGGGCGGGCTACACCTTC.

This rearrangement joins TRBV18 to TRBJ2-5; D is possibly TRBD1 (5 bases). V was cut by 2 bases and J by 5 bases, with 15 bases left in between. The CDR3 contains 15 residues. Germline CDR1 is KGHSH and CDR2 is LQKENI. In nucleotides, the CDR3 is TGTGCCAGCTCACCAGGACAAATCATCGGGGAGACCCAGTACTTC. Encoded protein: CASSPGQIIGETQYF. Complete variable domain (other parts from reference TRBV18 and TRBJ2-5): NAGVMQNPRHLVRRRGQEARLRCSPMKGHSHVYWYRQLPEEGLKFMVYLQKENIIDESGMPKERFSAEFPKEGPSILRIQQVVRGDSAAYFCASSPGQIIGETQYFGPGTRLLVL.

This clonotype has only a few counts. This chain joins TRBV20-1 and TRBJ2-5, with 12 nucleotides matching TRBD2. Trimming cost V 4 bases and J 3 bases; bases outside gene matches: 9. Germline CDR1 and CDR2: DFQATT and SNEGSKA (reference sequence). CDR3 length: 16 amino acids. The CDR3 nucleotides are TGCAGTGCTACAAGACTAGCGGGAGCCGGAAAAGAGACCCAGTACTTC. This sequence encodes CSATRLAGAGKETQYF.

This clonotype was counted only a few times. V gene TRBV7-2 combines with J gene TRBJ1-6; 7 bases agree with TRBD1. From germline, CDR1 is SGHTA and CDR2 FQGNSA. V lost 3 bases to trimming and J lost 2 bases; unmatched junction nucleotides: 4. The CDR3 contains 16 residues. CDR3 coding DNA: TGTGCCAGCAGCTTGTCAACAGGGGCCTATAATTCACCCCTCCACTTT. It codes for CASSLSTGAYNSPLHF.

The chain couples TRBV5-1 to TRBJ2-5, with D unresolved. Trimming shortened V by 0 bases and J by 1 base, and 10 bases separated the two germline ends. From germline, CDR1 is SGHRS and CDR2 YFSETQ. This CDR3 is 15 amino acids long. DNA for the CDR3: TGCGCCAGCAGCTTGGGCCCGAACAGCCAAGAGACCCAGTACTTC. Translating it yields CASSLGPNSQETQYF.

This clonotype was seen only a few times. The DNA of the CDR3 is TGTGCCAGCAGCCGACAGGGCCGTAATGAAAAACTGTTTTTT. It is translated as CASSRQGRNEKLFF. This chain joins TRBV6-1 and TRBJ1-4; TRBD1 matches 7 bases. The CDR3 length is 14 residues. Germline values: CDR1 MNHNS, CDR2 SASEGT. V was clipped by 6 bases and J by 4 bases; unmatched bases: 5.

CDR3 in amino acids: CASSYSLGTDEQYF. The CDR3 region has the DNA TGTGCCAGCAGTTACTCGTTAGGGACTGACGAGCAGTACTTC. The V call is TRBV6-5, the J call TRBJ2-7; perhaps TRBD2 as D (6 bases). The CDR3 is 14 residues long. Germline loops: CDR1 MNHEY, CDR2 SVGAGI. V lost 0 bases and J lost 5, with 11 bases in between.

This clonotype was seen only a few times. This chain joins TRBV20-1 and TRBJ2-2; D might be TRBD2 (5 bases). CDR1 DFQATT and CDR2 SNEGSKA come from the germline V gene (reference sequence). Trimming pared 0 bases from V and 4 bases from J, leaving 9 bases between. The CDR3 is 14 residues long. The CDR3 here is CSARDLGLTGELFF. In nucleotides, the CDR3 is TGCAGTGCTAGAGATCTCGGACTCACCGGGGAGCTGTTTTTT.

In its sample, this clonotype was seen a few times. The chain links TRBV5-1 to TRBJ2-3, with D perhaps matching TRBD2 (6 bases). CDR3 length equals 15 residues. The V end was cut by 4 bases, the J end by 0 bases, with 12 bases between. CDR1 and CDR2 from the germline V gene are SGHRS and YFSETQ. The CDR3 sequence: CASSVTSVSTDTQYF. CDR3 in DNA: TGCGCCAGCAGCGTGACTAGTGTTAGCACAGATACGCAGTATTTT.

The sample holds a few counts of this clonotype. The chain links TRBV9 to TRBJ1-1; 8 bases map to TRBD1. The CDR3 extends over 18 amino acids. Trimming took 4 bases from V and 2 from J; bases not matched to a gene: 16. Germline CDR1 reads SGDLS; CDR2 reads YYNGEE. The CDR3 loop reads CASSYGQGHSGFNTEAFF. CDR3 nucleotides: TGTGCCAGCAGCTACGGACAGGGTCACTCGGGCTTCAACACTGAAGCTTTCTTT.

V gene TRBV12-3 or TRBV12-4 combines with J gene TRBJ2-7; D not resolved. The V gene lost 3 bases and the J gene lost 6 bases, with 9 bases spanning the gap. The CDR3 runs 12 residues. DNA for the CDR3: TGTGCCAGCAGTTTTAGGCCGAGCGAGCAGTACTTC. Translating it yields CASSFRPSEQYF.

This chain links TRBV3-1 with TRBJ2-2; 7 bases match TRBD2. The junction had 0 bases not matched to a gene; V was cut back by 2 bases and J by 0 bases. This CDR3 comprises 15 residues. The germline V gene has CDR1 LGHDT and CDR2 YNNKEL (reference sequence). The CDR3 protein is CASSQSGANTGELFF. CDR3 DNA sequence: TGTGCCAGCAGCCAAAGCGGGGCGAACACCGGGGAGCTGTTTTTT.

The J gene is TRBJ1-1, the V gene TRBV20-1; 8 nucleotides line up with TRBD1. Per the germline V gene, CDR1 is DFQATT and CDR2 is SNEGSKA (reference sequence). J gave up 6 bases and V 3 bases, and 6 bases lay outside the gene matches. This CDR3 has 13 amino acids. The CDR3 DNA follows: TGCAGTGCTAGCCTAGGACAGGGCGCTGAAGCTTTCTTT. Translated, it gives CSASLGQGAEAFF.

V and J are TRBV5-4 and TRBJ2-1, with D possibly called TRBD1 or TRBD2 (6 bases each). This CDR3 has 15 residues. Trimming took off 6 bases at V and 8 bases at J, with 21 bases between the two ends. CDR1 is SGHNT and CDR2 is YYREEE in the germline V gene (reference sequence). The CDR3 loop reads CASTGGAGVDHEQFF. The CDR3 DNA sequence: TGTGCCAGCACCGGAGGGGCAGGGGTTGACCATGAGCAGTTCTTC. The full variable domain, completed using reference TRBV5-4 and TRBJ2-1, is ETGVTQSPTHLIKTRGQQVTLRCSSQSGHNTVSWYQQALGQGPQFIFQYYREEENGRGNFPPRFSGLQFPNYSSELNVNALELDDSALYLCASTGGAGVDHEQFFGPGTRLTVL.

V gene TRBV20-1 combines with J gene TRBJ1-5; D gene unclear. The V and J ends lost 3 bases and 0 bases respectively, with 6 bases between them. This CDR3 is 13 amino acids long. Germline CDR1 reads DFQATT; CDR2 reads SNEGSKA (reference sequence). The CDR3 DNA reads TGCAGTGCTAGTACCAATAGCAATCAGCCCCAGCATTTT. It specifies CSASTNSNQPQHF.

The rearrangement joins TRBV29-1 to TRBJ2-5; D is perhaps TRBD2 (5 bases). This CDR3 is 12 amino acids long. Trimming took off 7 bases at V and 5 bases at J, with 14 bases between the two ends. The germline gives CDR1 SQVTM, CDR2 ANQGSEA. CDR3 residues: CSAGRGGETQYF. CDR3 DNA: TGCAGCGCTGGGAGAGGCGGGGAGACCCAGTACTTC.

In its sample, this clonotype was seen a few times. V is TRBV4-2 and J is TRBJ2-1; 10 bases are a match to TRBD2. This CDR3 is built from 17 residues. Trimming removed 0 bases from V and 6 bases from J; junction bases left unmatched: 8. Germline CDR1 is LGHNA and CDR2 is YNFKEQ. CDR3 in amino acids: CASSQDPAGGPGNEQFF. CDR3 nucleotides: TGTGCCAGCAGCCAAGACCCAGCGGGAGGGCCCGGCAATGAGCAGTTCTTC.

This clonotype was counted only a few times. V gene TRBV6-5 combines with J gene TRBJ2-2; the D gene is possibly TRBD2 (5 bases). The length of the CDR3 is 14 residues. CDR1 is MNHEY, CDR2 SVGAGI, per germline. Deletions cut 6 bases from V and 6 bases from J, with 14 bases between. CDR3 loop: CASRYRRGAGELFF. For the CDR3, the DNA is TGTGCCAGCAGATACCGCCGGGGAGCCGGGGAGCTGTTTTTT.

This clonotype was counted only a few times. The chain carries TRBV7-2 and TRBJ2-1; D is unresolved. V was clipped by 2 bases and J by 3 bases, with 14 bases between them. The germline V gene encodes CDR1 SGHTA and CDR2 FQGNSA. This CDR3 contains 16 residues. CDR3 sequence (DNA): TGTGCCAGCAGCTTACGAGCGACCGTCCGCTACAATGAGCAGTTCTTC. Translated: CASSLRATVRYNEQFF. The full variable domain, in which reference TRBV7-2 and TRBJ2-1 provide the parts outside the CDR3, is GAGVSQSPSNKVTEKGKDVELRCDPISGHTALYWYRQSLGQGLEFLIYFQGNSAPDKSGLPSDRFSAERTGGSVSTLTIQRTQQEDSAVYLCASSLRATVRYNEQFFGPGTRLTVL.

This clonotype was counted only a few times. The chain has TRBV20-1 and TRBJ2-5; TRBD2 matches 8 bases. This CDR3 is 14 amino acids long. Looked up from germline, CDR1 is DFQATT and CDR2 is SNEGSKA (reference sequence). V gave up 6 bases and J gave up 5 bases; unmatched junction bases: 11. CDR3 nucleotide sequence: TGCAGTGCCCCGGGTAGCGGGATCCGGGAGACCCAGTACTTC. Translation: CSAPGSGIRETQYF.

This clonotype turned up a few times. V is TRBV29-1 and J is TRBJ2-1; 7 bases agree with TRBD1. Germline trimming cut 2 bases from V and 9 bases from J; bases unmatched to any gene: 10. Germline CDR1 reads SQVTM; CDR2 reads ANQGSEA. The length of the CDR3 is 14 residues. The CDR3 nucleotides read TGCAGCGTTGAAAAACGTACAGGGGTCCCTGAGCAGTTCTTC. Its translation is CSVEKRTGVPEQFF.

The chain employs TRBV20-1 and TRBJ2-3; D perhaps matches TRBD1 (6 bases). The CDR3 covers 14 residues. Trimming pared 5 bases from V and 4 bases from J, leaving 16 bases between. CDR1 and CDR2 from the germline V gene are DFQATT and SNEGSKA (reference sequence). CDR3 bases: TGCAGTGCTCCCTGGGACATCCGGGCAGATACGCAGTATTTT. Its protein is CSAPWDIRADTQYF.

This clonotype was counted a few times. The chain has TRBV12-3 or TRBV12-4 and TRBJ2-3; D is unresolved. Trimming removed 2 bases at V and 1 base at J, with 10 bases between. This CDR3 region has 15 residues. CDR3 residues: CASSLSLRGTDTQYF. The CDR3 nucleotides are TGTGCCAGCAGTTTAAGCCTACGAGGCACAGATACGCAGTATTTT.

This chain links TRBV20-1 with TRBJ2-7; 10 bases match TRBD2. The V segment lost 4 bases and the J segment 0 bases; nucleotides outside the gene matches: 6. The CDR3 runs to 15 residues. CDR1 and CDR2 from the germline V gene are DFQATT and SNEGSKA (reference sequence). CDR3 loop: CSATWTSGSSYEQYF. The CDR3 DNA is TGCAGTGCTACCTGGACTAGCGGTTCCTCCTACGAGCAGTACTTC.